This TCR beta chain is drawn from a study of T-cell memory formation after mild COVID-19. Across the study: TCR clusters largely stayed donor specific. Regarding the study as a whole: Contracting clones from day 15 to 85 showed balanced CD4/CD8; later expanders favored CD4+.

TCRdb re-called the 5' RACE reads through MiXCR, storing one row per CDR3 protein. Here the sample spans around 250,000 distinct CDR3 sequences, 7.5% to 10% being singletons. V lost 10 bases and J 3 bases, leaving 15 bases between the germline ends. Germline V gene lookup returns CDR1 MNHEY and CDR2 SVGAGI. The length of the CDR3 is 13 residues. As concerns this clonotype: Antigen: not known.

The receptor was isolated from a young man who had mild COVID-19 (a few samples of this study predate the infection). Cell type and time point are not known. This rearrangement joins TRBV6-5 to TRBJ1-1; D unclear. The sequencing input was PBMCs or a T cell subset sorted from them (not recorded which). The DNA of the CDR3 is TGTGCCATCCACGCCCGCGGATACACTGAAGCTTTCTTT. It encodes CAIHARGYTEAFF.